This TCR beta chain was profiled in a study of shared clonotypes between healthy human individuals (dated by TCRdb to the early 2020s). Looking at the study overall: The cohort comprised two women and three men aged 18 to 49 years. For each donor, CD4 naive and CD4 memory were each run on three plates, CD8 naive on two plates, and CD8 memory on one plate. Blood TCR repertoires of five healthy adults were deeply sequenced to estimate repertoire size and the extent of clonotype sharing between individuals. To increase sequencing depth and limit assay-specific biases, TCR repertoire library preparation and sequencing were carried out by different laboratories using diverse techniques. Per donor, leukapheresis produced somewhere between about 0.94 and 9 billion PBMCs.

Regarding this clone: No antigen is known for it. There are no base qualities to consult, and no much larger clone falls within one base.

The donors were healthy, HIV-negative adults who had no recently reported acute infections or vaccinations. Every donor was a Caucasian adult residing in Nashville, Tennessee, USA. CD4+ T cells were enriched by magnetic negative selection; naive cells were then positively selected on CD45RA, and the negative fraction formed the memory subset. Blood was obtained by leukapheresis, after which PBMCs were separated by Ficoll-Histopaque density gradient centrifugation and cryopreserved in liquid nitrogen vapor phase. Analytical flow cytometry was used to check the purity and quantity of every magnetically sorted T cell population. Genomic DNA was isolated from every sorted fraction and measured by UV absorbance on a Nanodrop 2000c. The full study reports these points: Higher generation probabilities were observed for clonotypes shared by all four sorted-subset donors than for non-shared clonotypes. When a few donors were compared, the shared fraction of clonotypes was around 5.1% for naive CD4, 3.5% for naive CD8, 2.3% for memory CD4, and under 0.5% for memory CD8. Naive subsets generally had larger estimated clonotype richness than memory subsets. The small number of donors limited the genetic and exposure-history diversity represented. Sampling was limited to blood, and TCR repertoires in tissue likely differ from TCR repertoires in blood. Pairwise subsampling led to the expectation that sequencing depth would affect the degree of clonotype sharing among donors. Incomplete sequencing was indicated by rarefaction of sorted-subset datasets, despite the large sequencing depth.

Using the deep immunoSEQ assay, multiplex PCR amplified TCR CDR3 regions from genomic DNA. Genomic DNA extracted from each cell subset was distributed evenly over all wells of several immunoSEQ 96-well plates, and each plate served as one replicate. For sorted subsets, around 0.2 ug of genomic DNA, equivalent to around 29,000 T cell genomes, went into each replicate PCR. Purified libraries were quantified with a Qubit 3.0 fluorometer, sized on a Bioanalyzer 2100, and re-quantified with the KAPA Library Quantification kit. Every immunoSEQ 96-well plate was sequenced on a dedicated single-read 150-cycle Illumina NextSeq 550 flow cell. Processing in the source paper ran as follows. Because the immunoSEQ output included only junctional sequences and no quality scores, the filtering could not be the same as the filtering used for full-length reads. To assign V/J genes and CDR3, sequences were annotated using PyIR, a Python wrapper for IgBLAST v1.9, with IMGT germline references. Reads with weak V/J assignments (E-value above 1e-6), missing CDR3, stop codons, out-of-frame junctions, or ambiguous translated residues were removed. V3J clonotypes were defined by identical inferred V gene, J gene, and CDR3 amino acid sequence. Percentage overlap between repertoires was calculated by dividing the number of shared unique clonotypes by the size of the smaller repertoire. Repertoire richness was assessed with RTK rarefaction, the Chao1 estimator, and Recon v2.1 estimates of unobserved clonotypes. Generation probabilities for all TCRbeta clonotypes obtained by the gDNA method from several donors were computed using OLGA. TCRdb obtained this table from immuneACCESS and retained in-frame rearrangements with V and J assigned. These tables miss some clones; where compared with another copy, unresolved V genes account for less than half of the shortfall, and the remainder is unexplained. For V, J and clone size, that table is used; D and trimming come from the DNA. The sample table lists over a million clones, around 98% of them with a count of one. Approximately 0.44% of the sample comes from the top ten.

V is reduced by 5 bases and J by 1 base, leaving a spacing of 16 bases between them. Including the terminal cysteine and phenylalanine, the CDR3 comprises 16 residues. Just the 48-base CDR3 DNA is kept, in frame starting at base 1. CDR1 is given as MDHEN and CDR2 as SYDVKM, both from the germline V gene. The origin of this receptor is a man aged 30 to 39 in good health. Sequenced: naive CD4+ T cells sorted from blood. The cell subset or site label, read with the paper, signifies: CD45RA+ positively selected. The chain links TRBV28 with TRBJ2-3, with no confidently assigned D gene. The CDR3: CASSGRPEYGTDTQYF. In nucleotide form, the sequence is TGTGCCAGCAGTGGACGACCGGAGTACGGCACAGATACGCAGTATTTT. Outside the CDR3, residues come from the reference TRBV28 and TRBJ2-3 proteins, so the full variable domain is: DVKVTQSSRYLVKRTGEKVFLECVQDMDHENMFWYRQDPGLGLRLIYFSYDVKMKEKGDIPEGYSVSREKKERFSLILESASTNQTSMYLCASSGRPEYGTDTQYFGPGTRLTVL.